A single sample is the source of the 9 T cell receptor beta chains below, sequenced in a study of cytomegalovirus exposure and HLA in healthy donors. It was with 60 Vbeta and 13 Jbeta primers that the PCR ran. TCRdb keeps only in-frame clones here, not all; method: immunoSEQ multiplex PCR. The table records around 140,000 clones, roughly 70% of them present only once. Specimen: PBMCs. The receptors here all came from a man in his thirties or forties in good health and CMV-seronegative.

The chain is built from TRBV4-1 and TRBJ1-4; 10 positions agree with TRBD1. The CDR3 covers 17 residues. The ends lost 4 bases at V and 5 bases at J; junction bases unmatched: 10. Germline-derived CDR1 and CDR2 are MGHRA and YSYEKL. The CDR3 spells CASSRYDRGRGNEKLFF. Here the CDR3 DNA reads TGCGCCAGCAGCCGGTACGACAGGGGGCGAGGGAATGAAAAACTGTTTTTT.

This clone was seen once. This rearrangement joins TRBV29-1 to TRBJ1-5; 7 bases align to TRBD1. Losses at the gene ends were 6 bases for V and 2 bases for J; bases not matched to a gene: 4. The CDR3 is 13 amino acids. From germline, CDR1 is SQVTM and CDR2 ANQGSEA. The CDR3 region is CSVLTGGNQPQHF. CDR3 sequence (DNA): TGCAGCGTCCTCACAGGGGGCAATCAGCCCCAGCATTTT.

The CDR3 DNA reads TGCGCCAGCAGCCAAGGTGTAGCGGGGGGGTACGAGCAGTACTTC. Protein: CASSQGVAGGYEQYF. This chain links TRBV4-1 with TRBJ2-7, with 11 bases matching TRBD2. Per germline, CDR1 MGHRA and CDR2 YSYEKL. This CDR3 region has 15 residues. V gave up 1 base and J gave up 4 bases; unmatched junction bases: 3.

The gene calls are TRBV19 and TRBJ2-1; no definite D call. The CDR3 sequence is 15 residues long. Germline values: CDR1 LNHDA, CDR2 SQIVND (reference sequence). Trimming pared 7 bases from V and 3 bases from J, leaving 16 bases between. CDR3 in DNA: TGTGCCAGTACTCCCGGTGCAGGAAGCTACAATGAGCAGTTCTTC. Translating it yields CASTPGAGSYNEQFF.

CDR3 nucleotides: TGTGCCAGCAGTTTACCCCGGGACAGGGTGAGACAGCCCCAGCATTTT. It specifies CASSLPRDRVRQPQHF. The V gene is TRBV28, the J gene TRBJ1-5; 9 nucleotides align to TRBD1. Germline lookup yields CDR1 MDHEN and CDR2 SYDVKM. This CDR3 comprises 16 residues. V trimming: 2 bases; J trimming: 7 bases; junction bases outside the gene matches: 9.

V is TRBV6-6 and J is TRBJ1-2; tentatively, D is TRBD1 (6 bases). CDR3 length: 15 residues. V dropped 6 bases and J dropped 2 bases, with 16 bases sitting between them. Germline CDR1 and CDR2: MNHNY and SVGAGI (reference sequence). CDR3 DNA: TGTGCCAGCAGCACGAGGGCAGGGGCGAACTATGGCTACACCTTC. Protein: CASSTRAGANYGYTF.

The genes are TRBV28 and TRBJ2-6; possibly TRBD1 for D (5 bases). Trimming took 2 bases from V and 0 from J, leaving 5 bases between them. Germline V gene lookup returns CDR1 MDHEN and CDR2 SYDVKM. The CDR3 consists of 15 residues. The CDR3 spells CASSLTGSGANVLTF. The CDR3 nucleotides read TGTGCCAGCAGTTTAACAGGCTCTGGGGCCAACGTCCTGACTTTC.

The gene calls are TRBV6-6 and TRBJ2-5; D unresolved. The CDR3 loop spans 15 amino acids. The V and J ends lost 2 bases and 2 bases respectively, with 12 bases between them. The germline CDR1 and CDR2 sequences are MNHNY and SVGAGI (reference sequence). DNA of the CDR3: TGTGCCAGCAGTTACGCCGAGACATCACAAGAGACCCAGTACTTC. Its protein product is CASSYAETSQETQYF.

Regarding this clone: Distinct nucleotide sequences in the sample also encode this CDR3. CDR3 nucleotide sequence: TGCAGCGTTAGGACAGGGGGTGATGGCTACACCTTC. This codes for CSVRTGGDGYTF. This rearrangement joins TRBV29-1 to TRBJ1-2, with TRBD1 matching over 10 bases. Germline V lookup: CDR1 SQVTM, CDR2 ANQGSEA. J was trimmed by 6 bases and V by 5 bases; bases with no gene match: 3. The CDR3 consists of 12 residues.